The subject of this entry is one T cell receptor beta chain. The antigen is not known. The length of the CDR3 is 13 residues. J lost 10 bases, V lost 5 bases, and 4 bases had no gene match. Germline CDR1 SGHTA, CDR2 FQGTGA. The data are from a study of cytomegalovirus exposure and HLA in healthy donors. Regarding the study as a whole: Reported findings show TCR beta sequences accurately forecast HLA-A and HLA-B alleles in most subjects. According to a later analysis, most TCR beta chains associated with CMV appeared HLA-restricted. According to reports, the classifier identified cytomegalovirus status with high specificity and sensitivity.

The study ran its PCR with 60 Vbeta and 13 Jbeta primers. Using immunoSEQ multiplex PCR, the repertoire was profiled, and TCRdb retains in-frame clones only, with some absent. This sample has 84,000 or so clones, with under 85% found just once. The V gene is TRBV7-3, the J gene TRBJ1-6; 8 nucleotides agree with TRBD1. Sequenced: PBMCs. The clonotype comes from a young man in good health and CMV-seronegative. The CDR3 DNA reads TGTGCCAGCAGCCCGGGACAGGACTCACCCCTCCACTTT. Protein product: CASSPGQDSPLHF. Full variable domain (remainder filled in from reference TRBV7-3 and TRBJ1-6): GAGVSQTPSNKVTEKGKYVELRCDPISGHTALYWYRQSLGQGPEFLIYFQGTGAADDSGLPNDRFFAVRPEGSVSTLKIQRTERGDSAVYLCASSPGQDSPLHFGNGTRLTVT.